Listed here are 20 T cell receptor beta chains from one sample, sequenced in a study of cytomegalovirus exposure and HLA in healthy donors. Generated by immunoSEQ multiplex PCR, the TCRdb table keeps only in-frame clones and is missing some. The table has approximately 160,000 clones, approximately 89% seen once. Sequencing was performed on PBMCs. Every receptor here comes from a man between 18 and 29 years old in good health and CMV-seropositive.

V usage is TRBV12-5 and J usage is TRBJ2-3; 8 positions agree with TRBD2. With 6 bases clipped from V and 2 bases from J, the junction kept 7 bases outside the gene matches. This CDR3 contains 15 residues. CDR1 and CDR2 from the germline V gene are LGHNT and FRNRAP. For the CDR3, the DNA is TGTGCTAGTGGCGAAGCGGGAGTTGACACAGATACGCAGTATTTT. This sequence encodes CASGEAGVDTDTQYF.

The CDR3 here is CASSGLGQGAQGAFF. The CDR3 DNA follows: TGTGCCAGCAGTGGACTGGGACAGGGGGCTCAAGGAGCTTTCTTT. The chain is built from TRBV2 and TRBJ1-1, with 12 bases matching TRBD1. Germline CDR1 and CDR2: SNHLY and FYNNEI. This CDR3 spans 15 amino acids. V dropped 4 bases and J dropped 10; count of bases not matched to a gene: 10. Combining the CDR3 with reference TRBV2 and TRBJ1-1 gives the whole variable domain EPEVTQTPSHQVTQMGQEVILRCVPISNHLYFYWYRQILGQKVEFLVSFYNNEISEKSEIFDDQFSVERPDGSNFTLKIRSTKLEDSAMYFCASSGLGQGAQGAFFGQGTRLTVV.

In this sample, this clone turned up once. This sequence joins TRBV15 and TRBJ1-3; D perhaps matches TRBD1 (6 bases). The ends were cut back, 5 bases at V and 0 bases at J, with 26 bases in the middle. Germline loops: CDR1 LNHNV, CDR2 YYDKDF (reference sequence). The CDR3 is 20 residues long. The chain's CDR3 is CATSLLDRLEVESSGNTIYF. CDR3 DNA: TGTGCCACCAGCCTCCTTGACAGGTTAGAGGTGGAGAGCTCTGGAAACACCATATATTTT.

CDR3 coding DNA: TGTGCCAGCAGCTTAACGTGGCAGAATGAGCAGTTCTTC. The encoded protein is CASSLTWQNEQFF. The rearrangement joins TRBV7-3 to TRBJ2-1; D uncertain. V lost 0 bases to trimming and J lost 7 bases, with 7 bases between them. From germline, CDR1 is SGHTA and CDR2 FQGTGA. This CDR3 contains 13 residues.

This clone was recorded only once. The chain employs TRBV28 and TRBJ2-7, with 8 bases aligning to TRBD2. J was trimmed by 0 bases and V by 3 bases; bases with no gene match: 10. Germline V gives CDR1 MDHEN, CDR2 SYDVKM. CDR3 length: 17 amino acids. The CDR3 DNA reads TGTGCCAGCAGTTTCCACATACTAGCGGAGCCCTCCTACGAGCAGTACTTC. This encodes CASSFHILAEPSYEQYF.

This chain uses TRBV11-2 with TRBJ2-7, with D possibly being TRBD1 (5 bases). There are 14 residues in the CDR3. Germline lookup yields CDR1 SGHAT and CDR2 FQNNGV. V was clipped by 3 bases and J by 3 bases, with 12 bases between them. As DNA, the CDR3 is TGTGCCAGCAGCTTTGACAGTGTCCTCTACGAGCAGTACTTC. It translates to CASSFDSVLYEQYF.

The J gene is TRBJ2-7, the V gene TRBV29-1; the match to TRBD1 covers 8 bases. Germline-derived CDR1 and CDR2 are SQVTM and ANQGSEA. The CDR3 runs 14 residues. V was pared by 4 bases and J by 5 bases, with 10 bases of the junction left unmatched. As DNA, the CDR3 is TGCAGCGTTGGGCGCGGACAGGGACGCCACGAGCAGTACTTC. It is translated as CSVGRGQGRHEQYF.

The rearrangement uses TRBV5-4 and TRBJ2-1, with D possibly TRBD2 on 6 matching bases. Germline V lookup: CDR1 SGHNT, CDR2 YYREEE (reference sequence). The CDR3 contains 14 residues. V was clipped by 3 bases and J by 10 bases, with 17 bases between them. The CDR3 region is CASSSGLPGEEQFF. The CDR3 DNA follows: TGTGCCAGCAGCTCGGGACTCCCCGGTGAGGAGCAGTTCTTC.

The count of this clone is one. CDR3 bases: TGTGCCAGCAGCCTACCCACCGGGGAGCTGTTTTTT. Protein product: CASSLPTGELFF. This sequence joins TRBV7-3 and TRBJ2-2, with unresolved D. The CDR3 has 12 amino acids. Germline CDR1 is SGHTA and CDR2 is FQGTGA. V gave up 5 bases and J gave up 4 bases, with 5 bases separating them.

Here the CDR3 DNA reads TGCGCCAGCAGCTTCCAGGGGTTTCCCACAGATACGCAGTATTTT. Translated: CASSFQGFPTDTQYF. V usage is TRBV5-1 and J usage is TRBJ2-3; D may be TRBD1 (6 bases). CDR1 SGHRS and CDR2 YFSETQ come from the germline V gene. CDR3 length equals 15 residues. V gave up 2 bases and J gave up 2 bases, with 12 bases separating them.

The chain has TRBV19 and TRBJ1-1, with TRBD1 matching 9 bases. The CDR3 totals 14 residues. With 3 bases clipped from V and 4 bases from J, the junction kept 3 bases outside the gene matches. CDR1 is LNHDA and CDR2 is SQIVND in the germline V gene (reference sequence). CDR3 region: CASSMGQGRTEAFF. The CDR3, as DNA: TGTGCCAGTAGTATGGGACAGGGCCGCACTGAAGCTTTCTTT.

The sample holds one count of this clone. The chain couples TRBV4-1 to TRBJ1-2, with D maybe TRBD1 (6 bases). V gave up 3 bases and J gave up 8 bases, with 22 bases separating them. Germline-derived CDR1 and CDR2 are MGHRA and YSYEKL. The CDR3 totals 16 residues. The CDR3 reads CASSQSPLQGQRGYTF. The CDR3 DNA is TGCGCCAGCAGCCAGTCCCCCCTCCAGGGGCAGCGGGGCTACACCTTC.

The V and J genes are TRBV9 and TRBJ2-7; D not certain. Trimming removed 0 bases at V and 0 bases at J, with 7 bases between. Germline CDR1 is SGDLS and CDR2 is YYNGEE. The CDR3 totals 14 residues. The CDR3 region has the DNA TGTGCCAGCAGCGTAGATTGGGCCTCCTACGAGCAGTACTTC. This codes for CASSVDWASYEQYF.

The genes are TRBV2 and TRBJ1-4, with 8 bases aligning to TRBD1. Per the germline V gene, CDR1 is SNHLY and CDR2 is FYNNEI. The CDR3 consists of 15 residues. With V trimmed by 5 bases and J by 5 bases, 7 bases remained unmatched. The CDR3 sequence: CASSLTTGVNEKLFF. In DNA form, the CDR3 reads TGTGCCAGCAGTCTGACGACAGGGGTGAATGAAAAACTGTTTTTT.

In this sample, this clone turned up once. This chain joins TRBV11-3 and TRBJ2-5; a possible D gene is TRBD2 (6 bases). CDR3 length: 18 amino acids. Germline-derived CDR1 and CDR2 are SGHNT and YENEEA. Trimming shortened V by 5 bases and J by 5 bases, and 27 bases separated the two germline ends. The CDR3 protein is CASSTPSGGTWVGETQYF. For the CDR3, the DNA is TGTGCCAGCAGCACCCCGAGTGGGGGGACGTGGGTCGGCGAGACCCAGTACTTC.

The chain couples TRBV6-1 to TRBJ2-3, with D possibly matching TRBD2 (6 bases). CDR1 and CDR2 from the germline V gene are MNHNS and SASEGT. CDR3 length: 15 residues. With 4 bases removed from V and 3 bases from J, the gap between germline ends came to 14 bases. CDR3 in amino acids: CASSGRVGGTDTQYF. The CDR3 region has the DNA TGTGCCAGCAGTGGCAGGGTTGGGGGGACAGATACGCAGTATTTT.

The gene calls are TRBV30 and TRBJ1-5; 9 positions agree with TRBD1. This CDR3 has 14 amino acids. The ends lost 4 bases at V and 2 bases at J; junction bases unmatched: 3. Germline-derived CDR1 and CDR2 are GTSNPN and SVGIG (reference sequence). CDR3 bases: TGTGCCTGGACACAGGGGGCAGGCAATCAGCCCCAGCATTTT. It is translated as CAWTQGAGNQPQHF. The full variable domain, completed using reference TRBV30 and TRBJ1-5, is SQTIHQWPATLVQPVGSPLSLECTVEGTSNPNLYWYRQAAGRGLQLLFYSVGIGQISSEVPQNLSASRPQDRQFILSSKKLLLSDSGFYLCAWTQGAGNQPQHFGDGTRLSIL.

The V and J genes are TRBV19 and TRBJ2-3; possibly TRBD1 for D (5 bases). The germline V gene encodes CDR1 LNHDA and CDR2 SQIVND (reference sequence). The CDR3 runs 16 residues. V lost 5 bases and J 0 bases, leaving 15 bases between the germline ends. In DNA form, the CDR3 reads TGTGCCAGTAGTTCCCCCTCTACAGGTAGCACAGATACGCAGTATTTT. This codes for CASSSPSTGSTDTQYF.

V usage is TRBV6-6 and J usage is TRBJ2-5; the match to TRBD2 covers 9 bases. CDR1 and CDR2 from the germline V gene are MNHNY and SVGAGI (reference sequence). The CDR3 loop spans 16 amino acids. With V trimmed by 2 bases and J by 4 bases, 8 bases remained unmatched. This CDR3 reads CASSYEIAGVRETQYF. The CDR3 DNA follows: TGTGCCAGCAGTTACGAAATAGCGGGAGTCCGAGAGACCCAGTACTTC.

This clone was recorded once. The gene calls are TRBV7-6 and TRBJ2-1; TRBD2 matches 7 bases. After removal of 1 base from V and 0 bases from J, the junction contained 6 bases not matched to a gene. CDR1 is SGHVS, CDR2 FNYEAQ, per germline. The CDR3 runs 17 residues. In DNA, the CDR3 is TGTGCCAGCAGCTTAGAGGTGCGGGAGAGCTCCTACAATGAGCAGTTCTTC. This gives the protein CASSLEVRESSYNEQFF.